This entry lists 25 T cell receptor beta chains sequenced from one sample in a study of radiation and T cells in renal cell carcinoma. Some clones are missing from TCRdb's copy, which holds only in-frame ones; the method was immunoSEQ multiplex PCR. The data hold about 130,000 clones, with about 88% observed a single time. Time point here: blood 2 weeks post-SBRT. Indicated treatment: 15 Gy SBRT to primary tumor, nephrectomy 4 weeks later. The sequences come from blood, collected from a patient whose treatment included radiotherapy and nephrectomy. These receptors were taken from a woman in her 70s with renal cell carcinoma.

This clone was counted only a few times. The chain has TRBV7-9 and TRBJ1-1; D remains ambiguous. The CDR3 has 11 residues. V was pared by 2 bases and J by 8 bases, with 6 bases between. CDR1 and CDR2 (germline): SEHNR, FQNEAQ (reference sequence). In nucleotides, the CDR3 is TGTGCCAGCAGCTTATGGGCAGAAGCTTTCTTT. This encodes CASSLWAEAFF.

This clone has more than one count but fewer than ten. In DNA form, the CDR3 reads TGTGCCAGTAGTATAGCCACAGGGACAGGCTCGCACTACACCTTC. This sequence encodes CASSIATGTGSHYTF. This chain joins TRBV19 and TRBJ1-2; 8 positions agree with TRBD1. From germline, CDR1 is LNHDA and CDR2 SQIVND (reference sequence). CDR3 length equals 15 residues. After removal of 1 base from V and 10 bases from J, the junction contained 11 bases not matched to a gene.

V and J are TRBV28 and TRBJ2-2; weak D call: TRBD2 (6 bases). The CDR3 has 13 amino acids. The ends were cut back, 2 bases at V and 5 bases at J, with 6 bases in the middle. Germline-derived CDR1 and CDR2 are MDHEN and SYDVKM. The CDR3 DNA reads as TGTGCCAGCAGTTTAGGGAGGACCGGGGAGCTGTTTTTT. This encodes CASSLGRTGELFF.

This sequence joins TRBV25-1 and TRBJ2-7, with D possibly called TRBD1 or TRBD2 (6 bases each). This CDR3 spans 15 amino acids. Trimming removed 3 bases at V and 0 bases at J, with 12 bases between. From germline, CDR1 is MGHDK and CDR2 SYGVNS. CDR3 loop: CASSEGGRRSYEQYF. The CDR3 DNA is TGTGCCAGCAGTGAGGGGGGCAGGCGCTCCTACGAGCAGTACTTC.

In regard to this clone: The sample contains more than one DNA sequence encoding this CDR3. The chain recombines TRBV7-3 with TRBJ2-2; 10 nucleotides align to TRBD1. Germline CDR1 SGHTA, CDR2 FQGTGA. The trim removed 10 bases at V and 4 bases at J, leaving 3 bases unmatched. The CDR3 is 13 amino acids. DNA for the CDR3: TGTGCCACACGACAGGGGGCCACCGGGGAGCTGTTTTTT. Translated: CATRQGATGELFF.

The CDR3 region is CASLAGGSSPLHF. As DNA, the CDR3 is TGTGCCAGCCTGGCAGGGGGATCTTCACCCCTCCACTTT. This chain links TRBV5-8 with TRBJ1-6; 7 bases match TRBD1. This CDR3 region has 13 residues. Germline CDR1 SGHTS, CDR2 YDEGEE. With 7 bases clipped from V and 9 bases from J, the junction kept 7 bases outside the gene matches.

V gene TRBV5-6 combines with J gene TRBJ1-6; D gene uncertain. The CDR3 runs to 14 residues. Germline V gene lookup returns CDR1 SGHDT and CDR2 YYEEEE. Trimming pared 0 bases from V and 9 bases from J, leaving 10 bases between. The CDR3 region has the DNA TGTGCCAGCAGCTTGGGGCAGGCCTTTTCACCCCTCCACTTT. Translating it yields CASSLGQAFSPLHF.

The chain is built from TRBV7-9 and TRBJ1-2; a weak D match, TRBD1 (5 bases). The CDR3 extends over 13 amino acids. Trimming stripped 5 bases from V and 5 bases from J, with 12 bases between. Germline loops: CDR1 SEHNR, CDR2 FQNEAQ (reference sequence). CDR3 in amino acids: CASSPQGDYGYTF. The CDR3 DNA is TGTGCCAGCAGCCCTCAGGGTGATTATGGCTACACCTTC. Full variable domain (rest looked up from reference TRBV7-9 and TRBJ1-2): DTGVSQNPRHKITKRGQNVTFRCDPISEHNRLYWYRQTLGQGPEFLTYFQNEAQLEKSRLLSDRFSAERPKGSFSTLEIQRTEQGDSAMYLCASSPQGDYGYTFGSGTRLTVV.

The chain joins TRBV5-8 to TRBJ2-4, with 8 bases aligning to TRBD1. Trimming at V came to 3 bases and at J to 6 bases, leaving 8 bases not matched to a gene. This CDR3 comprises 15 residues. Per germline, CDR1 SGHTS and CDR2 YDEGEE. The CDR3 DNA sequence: TGTGCCAGCAGCTGGGGGACAGGAGGGGGAAACATTCAGTACTTC. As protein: CASSWGTGGGNIQYF.

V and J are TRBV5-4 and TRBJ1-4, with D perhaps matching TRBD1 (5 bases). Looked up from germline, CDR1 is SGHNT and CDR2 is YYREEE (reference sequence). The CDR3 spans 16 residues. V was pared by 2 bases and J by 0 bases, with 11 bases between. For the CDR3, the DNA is TGTGCCAGCAGCTTAGGTGGGGCCCCAACTAATGAAAAACTGTTTTTT. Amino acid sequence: CASSLGGAPTNEKLFF.

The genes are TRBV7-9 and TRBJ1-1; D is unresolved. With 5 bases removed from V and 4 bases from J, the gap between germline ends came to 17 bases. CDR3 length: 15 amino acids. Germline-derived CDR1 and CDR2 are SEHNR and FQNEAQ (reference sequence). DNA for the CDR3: TGTGCCAGCAGCCCATTGGGAGGGTGGGGCACTGAAGCTTTCTTT. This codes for CASSPLGGWGTEAFF. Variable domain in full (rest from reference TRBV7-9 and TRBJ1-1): DTGVSQNPRHKITKRGQNVTFRCDPISEHNRLYWYRQTLGQGPEFLTYFQNEAQLEKSRLLSDRFSAERPKGSFSTLEIQRTEQGDSAMYLCASSPLGGWGTEAFFGQGTRLTVV.

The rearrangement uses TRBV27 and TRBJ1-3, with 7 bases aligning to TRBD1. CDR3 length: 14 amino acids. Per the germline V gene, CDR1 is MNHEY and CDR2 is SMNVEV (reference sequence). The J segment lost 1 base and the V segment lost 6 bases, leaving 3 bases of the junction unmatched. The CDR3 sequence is CASRPRGSGNTIYF. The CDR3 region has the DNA TGTGCCAGCAGACCCAGGGGGTCTGGAAACACCATATATTTT.

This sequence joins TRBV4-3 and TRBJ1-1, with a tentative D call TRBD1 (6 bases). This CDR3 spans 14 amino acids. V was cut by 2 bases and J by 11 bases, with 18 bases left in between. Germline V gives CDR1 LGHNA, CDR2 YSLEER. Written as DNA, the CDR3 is TGCGCCAGCAGCCAAAGGCCTCCCGGGGGCGAGGCTTTCTTT. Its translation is CASSQRPPGGEAFF.

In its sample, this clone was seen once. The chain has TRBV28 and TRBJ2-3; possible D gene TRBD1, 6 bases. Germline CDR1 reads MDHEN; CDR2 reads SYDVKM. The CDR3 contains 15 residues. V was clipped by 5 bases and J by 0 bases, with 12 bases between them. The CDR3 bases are TGTGCCAGCAGTGCAACAGGGCCAAGCACAGATACGCAGTATTTT. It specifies CASSATGPSTDTQYF.

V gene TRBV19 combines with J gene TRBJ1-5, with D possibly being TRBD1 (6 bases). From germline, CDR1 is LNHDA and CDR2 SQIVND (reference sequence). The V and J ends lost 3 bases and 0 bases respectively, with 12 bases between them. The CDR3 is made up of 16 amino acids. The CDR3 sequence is CASSMPQGISNQPQHF. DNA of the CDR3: TGTGCCAGTAGTATGCCGCAGGGGATTAGCAATCAGCCCCAGCATTTT.

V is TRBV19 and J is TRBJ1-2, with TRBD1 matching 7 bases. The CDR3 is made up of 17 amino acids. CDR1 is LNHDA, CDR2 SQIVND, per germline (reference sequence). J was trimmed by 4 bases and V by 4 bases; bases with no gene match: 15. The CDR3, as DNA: TGTGCCAGTAGTACAAATCCCTTACAGGGGATCTTCTATGGCTACACCTTC. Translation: CASSTNPLQGIFYGYTF.

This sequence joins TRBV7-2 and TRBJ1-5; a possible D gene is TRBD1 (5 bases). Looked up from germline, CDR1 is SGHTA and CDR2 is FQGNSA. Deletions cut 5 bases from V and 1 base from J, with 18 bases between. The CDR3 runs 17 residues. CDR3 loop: CASSLSAGYYSNQPQHF. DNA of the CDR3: TGTGCCAGCAGCCTCTCGGCAGGGTATTACAGCAATCAGCCCCAGCATTTT.

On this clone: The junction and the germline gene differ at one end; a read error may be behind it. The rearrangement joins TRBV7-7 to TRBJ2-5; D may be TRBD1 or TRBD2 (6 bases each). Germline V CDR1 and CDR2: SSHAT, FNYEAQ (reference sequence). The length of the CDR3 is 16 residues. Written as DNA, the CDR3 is TGTGCTAGCAGCTCCGGAGGGGGTTTGGGATCGGAGACCCAGTACTTC. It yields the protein CASSSGGGLGSETQYF.

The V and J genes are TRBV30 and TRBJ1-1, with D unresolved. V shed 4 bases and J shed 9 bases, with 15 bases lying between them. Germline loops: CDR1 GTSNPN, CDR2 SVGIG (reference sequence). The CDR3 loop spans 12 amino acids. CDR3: CAWIGGSLKAFF. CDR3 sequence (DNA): TGTGCCTGGATAGGAGGGTCTCTTAAAGCTTTCTTT.

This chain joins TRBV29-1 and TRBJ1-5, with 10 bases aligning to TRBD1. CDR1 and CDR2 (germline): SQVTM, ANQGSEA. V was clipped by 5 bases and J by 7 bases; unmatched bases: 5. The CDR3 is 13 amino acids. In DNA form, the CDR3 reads TGCAGCGTTCAGGACAGGGGGGACCAGCCCCAGCATTTT. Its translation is CSVQDRGDQPQHF. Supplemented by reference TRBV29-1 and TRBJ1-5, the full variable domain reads SAVISQKPSRDICQRGTSLTIQCQVDSQVTMMFWYRQQPGQSLTLIATANQGSEATYESGFVIDKFPISRPNLTFSTLTVSNMSPEDSSIYLCSVQDRGDQPQHFGDGTRLSIL.

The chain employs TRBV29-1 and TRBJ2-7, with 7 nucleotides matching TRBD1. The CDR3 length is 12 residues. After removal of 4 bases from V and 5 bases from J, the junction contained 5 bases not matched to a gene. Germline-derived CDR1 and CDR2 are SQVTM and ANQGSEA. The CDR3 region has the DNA TGCAGCGTTGTACAGGGGATCAACGAGCAGTACTTC. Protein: CSVVQGINEQYF.

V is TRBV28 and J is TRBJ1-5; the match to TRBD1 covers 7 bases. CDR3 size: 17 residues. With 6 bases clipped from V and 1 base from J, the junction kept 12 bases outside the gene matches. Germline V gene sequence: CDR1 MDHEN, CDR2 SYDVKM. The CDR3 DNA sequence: TGTGCCAGCAGCAAGATCTCGACAGGGTCGAGCAATCAGCCCCAGCATTTT. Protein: CASSKISTGSSNQPQHF.

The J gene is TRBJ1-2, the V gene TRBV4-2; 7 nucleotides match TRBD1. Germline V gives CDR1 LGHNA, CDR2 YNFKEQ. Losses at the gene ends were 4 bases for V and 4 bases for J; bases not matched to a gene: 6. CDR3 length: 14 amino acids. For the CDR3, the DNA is TGTGCCAGCAGCCGACCGGGACAGACCTATGGCTACACCTTC. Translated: CASSRPGQTYGYTF.

CDR3 nucleotides: TGTGCCAGCAGCGAGGGTTTGGGGGAGCAGTACTTC. Translated: CASSEGLGEQYF. J is TRBJ2-7 and V is TRBV9; D not certain. CDR3 length: 12 residues. CDR1 is SGDLS and CDR2 is YYNGEE in the germline V gene. V lost 3 bases, J lost 7 bases, and 11 bases lay in between.

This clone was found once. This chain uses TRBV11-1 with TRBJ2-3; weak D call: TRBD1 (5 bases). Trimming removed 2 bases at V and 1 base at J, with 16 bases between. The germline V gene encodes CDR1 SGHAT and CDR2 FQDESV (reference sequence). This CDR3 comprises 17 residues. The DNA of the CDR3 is TGTGCCAGCAGCTTAAGGGGCTCCCCAGGTGGCACAGATACGCAGTATTTT. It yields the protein CASSLRGSPGGTDTQYF.